The source of this TCR beta chain is a study of cytomegalovirus exposure and HLA in healthy donors. The CDR3 covers 13 residues. Trimming took 4 bases from V and 4 from J, leaving 10 bases between them. Per the germline V gene, CDR1 is KGHSY and CDR2 is FQNENV. PCR involved 60 Vbeta and 13 Jbeta primers. Sequenced by immunoSEQ multiplex PCR; TCRdb stores in-frame clones only, minus some. The table shows about 89,000 clones, with about 80% occurring only once. Comments on this clone: Its antigen is undetermined.

Findings and caveats of the study: Some highly shared sequence variants likely arose as a pipeline artifact. Among the CMV-associated chains, a few were confirmed in vitro as specific for CMV antigens. Later on, analysis showed that most CMV-associated TCR beta chains appeared to be HLA-restricted. A later analysis revealed that TCR association rates differed between HLA loci, peaking at DRB1 and bottoming out at HLA-C.

The TCR comes from a male donor in good health and CMV-seronegative. The sequencing sample was made of PBMCs. The J gene is TRBJ1-1, the V gene TRBV16; D is unclear. Here the CDR3 DNA reads TGTGCCAGCAGCCTCGGGGTTATCACTGAAGCTTTCTTT. This sequence encodes CASSLGVITEAFF.